These T cell receptor beta chains were read from a single sample in a study of blood T cell repertoires in COVID-19. Clones were read by immunoSEQ multiplex PCR, and TCRdb kept only the in-frame ones, dropping some. The data contain 300,000 to 450,000 clones, around 85% of them seen just once; the ten biggest clones take up 3.6%. Material: peripheral blood. The origin of the receptors is a woman in her late teens or twenties with acute or convalescent COVID-19. The CDR3 runs from the conserved cysteine through the conserved F or W. D genes are given only for firm matches. The listing skips clone size in some rows; elsewhere it reads once, few, many or a size class.

TRBJ1-2 few TRBV13 NA TGTGCCAGCAGCTTAGGGCAGTTCTATGGCTACACCTTC CASSLGQFYGYTF
TRBJ2-1 once TRBV3-1/TRBV3-2 TRBD2 TGTGCCAGCAGCCAAGACGGGCTAGCGGGGCACAATGAGCAGTTCTTC CASSQDGLAGHNEQFF
TRBJ1-2 few TRBV7-9 TRBD1 TGTGCCAGCAGCGTGACAGGGCTCAACTATGGCTACACCTTC CASSVTGLNYGYTF
TRBJ2-7 NA TRBV5-1 TRBD1 TGCGCCAGCAGCTTGGGGGGGACAGGGTCCTACGAGCAGTACTTC CASSLGGTGSYEQYF
TRBJ1-1 NA TRBV15 NA TGTGCCACCAGCAGGCCACCTATAAACACTGAAGCTTTCTTT CATSRPPINTEAFF
TRBJ1-1 NA TRBV5-1 TRBD1 TGCGCCAGCAGCTACCCCCGGGACAGGGGAGTGGCTGAAGCTTTCTTT CASSYPRDRGVAEAFF
TRBJ1-4 NA TRBV4-1 TRBD1 TGCGCCAGCAGCCAAAAGGGGACAGGGGGATGGTCAACTAATGAAAAACTGTTTTTT CASSQKGTGGWSTNEKLFF
TRBJ1-1 NA TRBV28 NA TGTGCCAGCAGTTGGACTACCGGGAGTAGCATTGAAGCTTTCTTT CASSWTTGSSIEAFF
TRBJ2-1 once TRBV27 NA TGTGCCAGCAGTTTAGCAGCTAGCGTATACAATGAGCAGTTCTTC CASSLAASVYNEQFF
TRBJ2-1 NA TRBV15 TRBD2 TGTGCCACCAGCAGAGAAGGACGACTAGCGGGATTTGAGCAGTTCTTC CATSREGRLAGFEQFF
TRBJ1-6 NA TRBV10-3 NA TGTGCCATCAGTGAGTACAGCCTCCTCTCCTATAATTCACCCCTCCACTTT CAISEYSLLSYNSPLHF
TRBJ1-1 NA TRBV5-1 NA TGCGCCAGCAGCCAGTACATGAACACTGAAGCTTTCTTT CASSQYMNTEAFF
TRBJ1-1 NA TRBV30 NA TGTGCCTGGTGGGGGGCCTCCCCGGGAGGAACTGAAGCTTTCTTT CAWWGASPGGTEAFF
TRBJ2-1 NA TRBV7-2 NA TGTGCCAGCACCTCAGGGGTGGAGCAGTTCTTC CASTSGVEQFF
TRBJ2-3 few TRBV5-4 TRBD2 TGTGCCAGCAGGATAGCGGGGGGGCCCCCAGATACGCAGTATTTT CASRIAGGPPDTQYF
TRBJ2-1 NA TRBV6-5 TRBD1 TGTGCCAGCAACCAAGACAGGGGTCACAATGAGCAGTTCTTC CASNQDRGHNEQFF